This record concerns one TCR beta chain sequence. Its specificity is not known. The sample is drawn from a study of cytomegalovirus exposure and HLA in healthy donors. The study, taken as a whole, reports: Three CMV-associated chains were confirmed in vitro to be specific for CMV antigens.

Researchers ran the PCR with 60 Vbeta and 13 Jbeta primers. Original analysis: Later analysis identified around 85 million unique TCR beta chains, about 11 million shared. The data were produced by immunoSEQ multiplex PCR, yet TCRdb's version contains in-frame clones alone and is incomplete. The DNA was the basis for D and trimming; V, J and clone size are from that table. The table includes about 170,000 clones, roughly 77% detected once. Germline V lookup: CDR1 SGHVS, CDR2 FNYEAQ. V dropped 5 bases and J dropped 5 bases, with 12 bases sitting between them. The CDR3 covers 13 residues. What was sequenced was PBMCs. The genes are TRBV7-6 and TRBJ2-5, with TRBD1 as a possible D gene (5 bases). This clonotype was obtained from a woman aged 45-65 years in good health and CMV-seropositive. The CDR3 coding sequence is TGTGCCAGCAGCCCCGGACACGTGGAGACCCAGTACTTC. Amino acids: CASSPGHVETQYF.